This TCR beta chain was identified in a study of Ad26.COV2.S vaccination and SARS-CoV-2 variants. The table came from immunoSEQ multiplex PCR; TCRdb's copy has only in-frame clones and leaves some out. The sample yields roughly 510,000 clones, approximately 88% seen once. Treatment of the sample: approximately 18 received Ad26.COV2.S at low or high dose, single or two shots; about 5 received placebo; per-sample allocation not given. Day 63 following the first vaccine or placebo injection was when the samples were taken. This material consisted of peripheral blood, taken in a trial of Ad26.COV2.S vaccine versus placebo. The source is a person aged 18-65 years who received the Ad26.COV2.S COVID-19 vaccine or a placebo.

The CDR3 spells CASSLLLAGVHNEQFF. CDR3 DNA sequence: TGTGCCAGCAGTTTACTCCTAGCGGGAGTTCACAATGAGCAGTTCTTC. This chain links TRBV27 with TRBJ2-1, with 10 positions matching TRBD2. Losses at the gene ends were 2 bases for V and 5 bases for J; bases not matched to a gene: 6. Germline V lookup: CDR1 MNHEY, CDR2 SMNVEV (reference sequence). The CDR3 covers 16 residues.